These 5 T cell receptor beta chains came from one sample sequenced in a study of spatial heterogeneity in lung cancer. TCRdb reprocessed the 5' RACE reads with MiXCR, giving one entry per CDR3 protein. Of 39,000 or so distinct CDR3 sequences listed, around 7.2% are singletons. Stated time point: sample taken at primary tumor resection. Whole RNA came from tumor, nontumor lung or frozen PBMC and was sequenced without being sorted. Sequences were derived from PBMCs, sampled at surgery. These receptors all stem from a male donor with early-stage non-small cell lung cancer.

This clonotype was seen repeatedly, ten times or more. The chain has TRBV13 and TRBJ2-5, with D tentatively TRBD1 (6 bases). This CDR3 comprises 15 residues. CDR1 and CDR2 (germline): PRHDT, FYEKMQ (reference sequence). The V gene lost 4 bases and the J gene lost 5 bases, with 17 bases spanning the gap. The CDR3 loop is CASSSLTGPSETQYF. The CDR3 DNA sequence: TGTGCCAGCAGCTCACTAACAGGGCCCTCGGAGACCCAGTACTTC.

This clonotype has only a few counts. DNA for the CDR3: TGTGCCAGCAGTGAAGCCTCAAGCCAAGAGACCCAGTACTTC. Translated: CASSEASSQETQYF. The V call is TRBV2, the J call TRBJ2-5, with no clear D. The V and J ends lost 0 bases and 1 base respectively, with 6 bases between them. The CDR3 is 14 amino acids. Germline CDR1 SNHLY, CDR2 FYNNEI.

This clonotype was counted at least ten times. This chain uses TRBV11-1 with TRBJ2-1; a weak D match, TRBD1 (6 bases). V was trimmed by 5 bases and J by 2 bases, leaving 13 bases between them. The germline CDR1 and CDR2 sequences are SGHAT and FQDESV (reference sequence). The CDR3 contains 15 residues. CDR3 amino acids: CASSPLRGTYNEQFF. The CDR3 coding sequence is TGTGCCAGCAGCCCCCTTAGGGGGACCTACAATGAGCAGTTCTTC.

J is TRBJ2-3 and V is TRBV10-3, with 11 bases lining up with TRBD2. The CDR3 contains 19 residues. V was pared by 2 bases and J by 7 bases, with 17 bases of the junction left unmatched. Germline V lookup: CDR1 ENHRY, CDR2 SYGVKD. The CDR3 spells CAISERGSGGGDLRHTQYF. The CDR3 region has the DNA TGTGCCATCAGTGAGAGGGGTAGCGGGGGGGGAGACCTACGCCATACGCAGTATTTT.

This clonotype was detected ten times or more. The rearrangement links TRBV11-3 to TRBJ2-1; no clear D gene. The length of the CDR3 is 16 residues. Trimming stripped 4 bases from V and 0 bases from J, with 13 bases between. Germline V CDR1 and CDR2: SGHNT, YENEEA. CDR3 amino acids: CASSSRGTGSYNEQFF. Written as DNA, the CDR3 is TGTGCCAGCAGCTCGAGAGGTACCGGCTCCTACAATGAGCAGTTCTTC.